The 25 T cell receptor beta chains given below trace back to one sample, sequenced in a study of blood T cell repertoires in COVID-19 (dated by TCRdb to between 2020 and 2021). Receptor libraries were prepared by the immunoSEQ multiplex PCR assay. TCRdb carries this immuneACCESS record with in-frame sequences only. Its versions omit some clonotypes, under half of them owing to an unresolved V gene in the studies checked, with the rest unexplained. The sample table contains some 100,000 clones; only one count was recorded for approximately 80% of them. Around 2.3% of the sample is taken by the ten largest. The sample taken for sequencing was peripheral blood. The source is a man aged 50 to 59 with acute or convalescent COVID-19.

The rearrangement uses TRBV18 and TRBJ1-1, with 8 bases fitting TRBD1. V lost 3 bases, J lost 8 bases, and 11 bases stayed unmatched. Germline V lookup: CDR1 KGHSH, CDR2 LQKENI. There are 15 residues in the CDR3. The CDR3 sequence is CASSPTRAQGAEAFF. DNA for the CDR3: TGTGCCAGCTCACCGACCAGGGCTCAGGGGGCGGAAGCTTTCTTT.

This sequence joins TRBV6-5 and TRBJ2-7; 8 bases line up with TRBD1. J lost 1 base, V lost 10 bases, and 3 bases had no gene match. Germline-derived CDR1 and CDR2 are MNHEY and SVGAGI. The CDR3 sequence is 12 residues long. In DNA form, the CDR3 reads TGTGCCACCCAGGGGGCTTCCTACGAGCAGTACTTC. It specifies CATQGASYEQYF.

The V call is TRBV5-1, the J call TRBJ2-5, with 7 bases lining up with TRBD1. CDR1 is SGHRS and CDR2 is YFSETQ in the germline V gene. With V trimmed by 4 bases and J by 1 base, 4 bases remained unmatched. The CDR3 totals 14 residues. CDR3 coding DNA: TGCGCCAGCAGCCCAGGGACAGCCCAAGAGACCCAGTACTTC. It yields the protein CASSPGTAQETQYF.

The chain combines TRBV18 with TRBJ1-4; tentatively, D is TRBD1 (5 bases). Trimming took 6 bases from V and 6 from J, leaving 23 bases between them. The CDR3 contains 17 residues. CDR1 and CDR2 from the germline V gene are KGHSH and LQKENI. In DNA, the CDR3 is TGTGCCAGCTCGCGAAGGGGAGGGTTGTTCAAGGATGAAAAACTGTTTTTT. Its translation: CASSRRGGLFKDEKLFF.

The sample holds one count of this clone. The chain joins TRBV9 to TRBJ2-1; TRBD2 matches 9 bases. The CDR3 is 18 amino acids. Germline CDR1 is SGDLS and CDR2 is YYNGEE. With 0 bases clipped from V and 0 bases from J, the junction kept 7 bases outside the gene matches. CDR3 protein: CASSVETSGAPSYNEQFF. The DNA of the CDR3 is TGTGCCAGCAGCGTAGAGACTAGCGGAGCCCCCTCCTACAATGAGCAGTTCTTC.

The chain carries TRBV6-5 and TRBJ2-7, with D possibly TRBD1 on 6 matching bases. Trimming stripped 4 bases from V and 1 base from J, with 8 bases between. CDR1 and CDR2 from the germline V gene are MNHEY and SVGAGI. This CDR3 has 13 residues. DNA of the CDR3: TGTGCCAGCAGTTTCAGGGGTTCCTACGAGCAGTACTTC. It encodes CASSFRGSYEQYF.

V gene TRBV5-1 combines with J gene TRBJ2-1; D is perhaps TRBD2 (5 bases). Between the trimmed V and J ends, which lost 7 bases and 3 bases, there was a span of 11 bases. The CDR3 covers 13 residues. Germline CDR1 reads SGHRS; CDR2 reads YFSETQ. CDR3 coding DNA: TGCGCCAGCCTCGGGGAATACTACAATGAGCAGTTCTTC. Translation: CASLGEYYNEQFF.

The chain has TRBV18 and TRBJ1-6; 7 nucleotides align to TRBD1. With 4 bases clipped from V and 8 bases from J, the junction kept 8 bases outside the gene matches. The CDR3 length is 15 residues. Germline V gives CDR1 KGHSH, CDR2 LQKENI. DNA for the CDR3: TGTGCCAGCTCACAACAGGGGCGGGCGGATTCACCCCTCCACTTT. Protein product: CASSQQGRADSPLHF.

The rearrangement uses TRBV19 and TRBJ2-3, with a tentative D call TRBD2 (5 bases). Germline V lookup: CDR1 LNHDA, CDR2 SQIVND (reference sequence). The CDR3 is 15 residues long. The V end was cut by 1 base, the J end by 6 bases, with 14 bases between. CDR3: CASSIVEGSGDTQYF. The CDR3 nucleotides read TGTGCCAGTAGTATAGTAGAGGGATCCGGGGATACGCAGTATTTT.

The gene calls are TRBV5-6 and TRBJ1-1; perhaps TRBD1 as D (5 bases). Germline lookup yields CDR1 SGHDT and CDR2 YYEEEE. The CDR3 is 13 amino acids. Trimming shortened V by 6 bases and J by 0 bases, and 9 bases separated the two germline ends. CDR3 sequence: CASIGHLNTEAFF. CDR3 sequence (DNA): TGTGCCAGCATAGGACACCTGAACACTGAAGCTTTCTTT.

On this clone: Within the sample, other DNA sequences also encode this same CDR3. The V and J genes are TRBV10-1 and TRBJ1-1; D unresolved. The CDR3 totals 13 residues. The V end lost 6 bases, the J end lost 0 bases, and 8 bases lay between the germline ends. Per germline, CDR1 WNHNN and CDR2 SYGVQD (reference sequence). This CDR3 is CASRQAMNTEAFF. CDR3 DNA sequence: TGCGCCAGCAGGCAGGCCATGAACACTGAAGCTTTCTTT.

The chain is built from TRBV5-5 and TRBJ1-2; 9 bases fit TRBD1. V gave up 1 base and J gave up 6 bases; unmatched junction bases: 1. Germline CDR1 SGHKS, CDR2 YYEKEE (reference sequence). This CDR3 has 13 amino acids. CDR3 region: CASSLTGGNGYTF. The CDR3 nucleotides are TGTGCCAGCAGCTTGACAGGGGGCAATGGCTACACCTTC.

V gene TRBV19 combines with J gene TRBJ2-3; D gene ambiguous. CDR1 is LNHDA, CDR2 SQIVND, per germline (reference sequence). This CDR3 spans 12 amino acids. Trimming shortened V by 5 bases and J by 8 bases, and 11 bases separated the two germline ends. The CDR3 loop is CASSGSFGTQYF. The CDR3 DNA sequence: TGTGCCAGTAGTGGCTCATTTGGTACGCAGTATTTT.

The rearrangement links TRBV2 to TRBJ1-2, with unresolved D. V was clipped by 4 bases and J by 2 bases, with 11 bases between them. The CDR3 totals 14 residues. Germline V gene data show CDR1 as SNHLY and CDR2 as FYNNEI. The CDR3 spells CASSVSRVNYGYTF. In DNA, the CDR3 is TGTGCCAGCAGTGTGTCGAGGGTAAACTATGGCTACACCTTC.

V usage is TRBV3-1 (or the pseudogene TRBV3-2) and J usage is TRBJ1-3; TRBD1 matches at 7 bases. CDR1 LGHDT and CDR2 YNNKEL come from the germline V gene (reference sequence). The CDR3 is 15 amino acids. Germline trimming cut 5 bases from V and 0 bases from J; bases unmatched to any gene: 4. CDR3 residues: CASSWTGDSGNTIYF. The CDR3 bases are TGTGCCAGCAGCTGGACAGGAGACTCTGGAAACACCATATATTTT.

The genes are TRBV10-3 and TRBJ2-5; D possibly corresponds to TRBD1 (6 bases). From germline, CDR1 is ENHRY and CDR2 SYGVKD. V was cut by 6 bases and J by 0 bases, with 14 bases left in between. This CDR3 contains 15 residues. The CDR3 DNA reads as TGTGCCATCAGACCCGGGACACATAACCAAGAGACCCAGTACTTC. It specifies CAIRPGTHNQETQYF.

J is TRBJ1-2 and V is TRBV19; D gene unclear. The CDR3 has 14 amino acids. Germline-derived CDR1 and CDR2 are LNHDA and SQIVND (reference sequence). Trimming cost V 6 bases and J 6 bases, with 17 bases left between them. CDR3 in DNA: TGTGCCAGTAGAAGAACGGTAGTTCCGGATGGCTACACCTTC. Amino acids: CASRRTVVPDGYTF.

The V gene is TRBV5-1, the J gene TRBJ1-2, with unresolved D. V gave up 1 base and J gave up 1 base, with 8 bases separating them. CDR1 SGHRS and CDR2 YFSETQ come from the germline V gene. The length of the CDR3 is 14 residues. CDR3 DNA sequence: TGCGCCAGCAGCTTGACATCCCTTAACTATGGCTACACCTTC. It codes for CASSLTSLNYGYTF.

V is TRBV25-1 and J is TRBJ2-3; 9 nucleotides agree with TRBD1. After removal of 4 bases from V and 3 bases from J, the junction contained 8 bases not matched to a gene. The CDR3 loop spans 16 amino acids. From germline, CDR1 is MGHDK and CDR2 SYGVNS. As DNA, the CDR3 is TGTGCCAGCAGTGGTTCTCTGGGGACAGGGACAGATACGCAGTATTTT. The encoded protein is CASSGSLGTGTDTQYF.

This clone was seen a single time. The chain carries TRBV7-9 and TRBJ2-5, with TRBD1 as a possible D gene (6 bases). V gave up 5 bases and J gave up 7 bases, with 11 bases separating them. Germline loops: CDR1 SEHNR, CDR2 FQNEAQ (reference sequence). CDR3 length: 12 residues. CDR3 sequence reads: CASSTTGGTQYF. In DNA form, the CDR3 reads TGTGCCAGCAGCACGACAGGAGGGACCCAGTACTTC. The full variable domain, its missing parts supplied by reference TRBV7-9 and TRBJ2-5, is DTGVSQNPRHKITKRGQNVTFRCDPISEHNRLYWYRQTLGQGPEFLTYFQNEAQLEKSRLLSDRFSAERPKGSFSTLEIQRTEQGDSAMYLCASSTTGGTQYFGPGTRLLVL.

The chain uses TRBV3-1 (or the pseudogene TRBV3-2) and TRBJ2-3; 8 nucleotides match TRBD2. Trimming at V came to 1 base and at J to 4 bases, leaving 4 bases not matched to a gene. CDR3 length equals 15 residues. Germline loops: CDR1 LGHDT, CDR2 YNNKEL (reference sequence). CDR3 nucleotide sequence: TGTGCCAGCAGCCAAGGGACTAGCAGCCCAGATACGCAGTATTTT. This gives the protein CASSQGTSSPDTQYF.

This chain uses TRBV6-4 with TRBJ1-1, with TRBD1 matching 11 bases. Germline V gene data show CDR1 as MRHNA and CDR2 as SNTAGT. The CDR3 is 13 amino acids. V was pared by 6 bases and J by 6 bases, with 3 bases of the junction left unmatched. The CDR3 DNA reads as TGTGCCAGCAGCAGGGACAGGGGGGCTGAAGCTTTCTTT. This encodes CASSRDRGAEAFF.

The rearrangement links TRBV7-6 to TRBJ2-4, with 8 positions matching TRBD2. Trimming took 4 bases from V and 1 from J; bases not matched to a gene: 3. The CDR3 loop spans 15 amino acids. The V gene's germline CDR1 is SGHVS and CDR2 FNYEAQ. CDR3 loop: CASSSREGAKNIQYF. Written as DNA, the CDR3 is TGTGCCAGCAGCTCCCGGGAGGGCGCCAAAAACATTCAGTACTTC.

The chain couples TRBV10-3 to TRBJ1-2; D perhaps matches TRBD1 (5 bases). This CDR3 is 16 amino acids long. Trimming removed 10 bases from V and 2 bases from J, with 23 bases in between. Germline CDR1 ENHRY, CDR2 SYGVKD. CDR3 bases: TGTGCCACTCACTGGCAGGGCAACCTGTGGAACTATGGCTACACCTTC. The encoded protein is CATHWQGNLWNYGYTF.

V is TRBV7-9 and J is TRBJ1-3; TRBD1 is a possible D gene (5 bases). CDR1 is SEHNR, CDR2 FQNEAQ, per germline (reference sequence). V lost 4 bases to trimming and J lost 0 bases, with 10 bases between them. The CDR3 totals 15 residues. The DNA of the CDR3 is TGTGCCAGCAGCTCACAGGAGAACTCTGGAAACACCATATATTTT. Amino acids: CASSSQENSGNTIYF.